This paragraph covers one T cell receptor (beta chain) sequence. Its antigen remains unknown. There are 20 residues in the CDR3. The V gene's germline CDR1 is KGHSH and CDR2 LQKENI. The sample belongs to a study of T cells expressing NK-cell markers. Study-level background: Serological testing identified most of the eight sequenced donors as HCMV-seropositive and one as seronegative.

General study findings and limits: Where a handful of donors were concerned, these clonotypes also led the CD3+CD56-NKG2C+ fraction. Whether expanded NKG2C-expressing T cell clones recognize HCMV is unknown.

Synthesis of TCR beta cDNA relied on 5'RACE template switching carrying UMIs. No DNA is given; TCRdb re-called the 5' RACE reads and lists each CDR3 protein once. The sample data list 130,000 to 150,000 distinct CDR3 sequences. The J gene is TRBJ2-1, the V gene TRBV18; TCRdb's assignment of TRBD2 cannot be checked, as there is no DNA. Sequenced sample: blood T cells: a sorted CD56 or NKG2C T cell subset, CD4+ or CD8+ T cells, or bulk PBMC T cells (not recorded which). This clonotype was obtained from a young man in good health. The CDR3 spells CASSPEDGGTSGSSYNEQFF.